Below, 30 T cell receptor beta chains from the same sample are listed, as sequenced in a study of Graves' ophthalmopathy and Graves' hyperthyroidism. Amplification from RNA transcripts yielded the TCR beta CDR3 regions. RT-PCR in the first round used HTBI primers; a second-round multiplex PCR followed. TCRdb itself ran the multiplex PCR reads through MiXCR, one entry per CDR3 protein. The top ten hold 3.5% to 5% of the sample, which has roughly 600,000 distinct CDR3 sequences, approximately 37% seen once. Sequencing input: peripheral blood or thyroid tissue (not recorded which). All receptors come from an adult man with Graves' hyperthyroidism.

This clonotype was seen repeatedly, ten times or more. V is TRBV7-8 and J is TRBJ2-5; TRBD2 might be the D (6 bases). V lost 2 bases to trimming and J lost 0 bases, with 25 bases between them. The CDR3 is 20 amino acids. CDR1 is SGHVS, CDR2 FQNEAQ, per germline. CDR3 in DNA: TGTGCCAGCAGCTTATTCATAAGAAGGCGGGGTTTATGGTACCAAGAGACCCAGTACTTC. Its translation is CASSLFIRRRGLWYQETQYF.

The V and J genes are TRBV7-9 and TRBJ1-2, with 8 nucleotides matching TRBD1. CDR1 is SEHNR, CDR2 FQNEAQ, per germline (reference sequence). V gave up 3 bases and J gave up 0 bases; unmatched junction bases: 6. The CDR3 spans 16 residues. CDR3 DNA sequence: TGTGCCAGCAGCTTCCGGGACAGGCTATCTAACTATGGCTACACCTTC. Translating gives CASSFRDRLSNYGYTF.

As regards this clonotype: This may be a read error, as it is one base from a much larger clone. V gene TRBV11-2 combines with J gene TRBJ2-7, with 8 bases aligning to TRBD1. The V and J ends lost 0 bases and 9 bases, in that order; junction bases with no gene match: 7. Germline CDR1 SGHAT, CDR2 FQNNGV. The CDR3 loop spans 14 amino acids. CDR3 sequence: CASSLDRGLDGQYF. CDR3 DNA sequence: TGTGCCAGCAGCTTAGACAGGGGGCTAGACGGGCAGTACTTC.

The CDR3 region has the DNA TGTGCCAGCAGTGCCACCGGGGACTACGAGCAGTACTTC. Its protein product is CASSATGDYEQYF. The rearrangement uses TRBV25-1 and TRBJ2-7; D possibly corresponds to TRBD2 (5 bases). Trimming removed 4 bases at V and 3 bases at J, with 10 bases between. CDR1 MGHDK and CDR2 SYGVNS come from the germline V gene. This CDR3 is 13 amino acids long.

The V call is TRBV7-9, the J call TRBJ1-4; a possible D gene is TRBD1 (6 bases). The V and J ends lost 3 bases and 1 base respectively, with 9 bases between them. The CDR3 extends over 15 amino acids. Germline lookup yields CDR1 SEHNR and CDR2 FQNEAQ (reference sequence). CDR3 bases: TGTGCCAGCAGCTTTCGGGGGCAAACTAATGAAAAACTGTTTTTT. Protein sequence: CASSFRGQTNEKLFF.

In its sample, this clonotype was seen a few times. J is TRBJ1-1 and V is TRBV2; the D is unclear. This CDR3 contains 13 residues. Germline loops: CDR1 SNHLY, CDR2 FYNNEI. Trimming took off 0 bases at V and 8 bases at J, with 10 bases between the two ends. The CDR3: CASSEAASGEAFF. The CDR3 DNA reads TGTGCCAGCAGTGAAGCAGCCTCTGGGGAAGCTTTCTTT.

Note on this clonotype: An end of the junction does not agree with germline; a read error may underlie this. The CDR3 here is CASSEDRVFFTDTQYF. The CDR3 bases are TGTGCCAGCAGTGAAGACAGGGTATTTTTCACAGATACGCAGTATTTT. The chain couples TRBV10-3 to TRBJ2-3; 7 bases align to TRBD1. The CDR3 runs to 16 residues. Germline CDR1 reads ENHRY; CDR2 reads SYGVKD.

Many counts were recorded for this clonotype. The chain uses TRBV20-1 and TRBJ2-2, with D maybe TRBD1 (5 bases). The V gene's germline CDR1 is DFQATT and CDR2 SNEGSKA (reference sequence). The CDR3 is made up of 15 amino acids. The V end lost 0 bases, the J end lost 4 bases, and 12 bases lay between the germline ends. CDR3 coding DNA: TGCAGTGCTAGAGAGGGGCGTTGGGGCACCGGGGAGCTGTTTTTT. It specifies CSAREGRWGTGELFF.

The gene calls are TRBV29-1 and TRBJ2-7, with D tentatively TRBD1 or TRBD2 (5 bases each). Germline lookup yields CDR1 SQVTM and CDR2 ANQGSEA. CDR3 size: 13 residues. V lost 8 bases and J 1 base, leaving 15 bases between the germline ends. The CDR3 DNA follows: TGCAGCAGTTACGGGACGGTTTCCTACGAGCAGTACTTC. Amino acids: CSSYGTVSYEQYF.

The gene calls are TRBV24-1 and TRBJ1-1; 11 nucleotides match TRBD1. J gave up 1 base and V 3 bases, and 6 bases lay outside the gene matches. In germline, CDR1 is KGHDR, CDR2 SFDVKD. The CDR3 has 17 amino acids. The CDR3 nucleotides read TGTGCCACCAGTGATCCGGCGGGGACAGGGGGGAACACTGAAGCTTTCTTT. Residues: CATSDPAGTGGNTEAFF.

Remarks on this clonotype: This CDR3 fails to terminate in the conserved phenylalanine or tryptophan, so it likely reflects a read error. The DNA is left out, because the CDR3 cannot be placed on it with certainty; the CDR3 is given as TCRdb lists it. This rearrangement joins TRBV10-2 to TRBJ2-5. Germline CDR1 reads WSHSY; CDR2 reads SAAADI. The CDR3 numbers 8 amino acids, ends counted. The CDR3: CASSDSSS.

This clonotype was seen at least ten times. The J gene is TRBJ1-2, the V gene TRBV29-1, with TRBD1 matching 7 bases. In germline, CDR1 is SQVTM, CDR2 ANQGSEA. The CDR3 spans 13 residues. J lost 7 bases, V lost 3 bases, and 8 bases had no gene match. This chain's CDR3 is CSVDRGARGGYTF. CDR3 DNA sequence: TGCAGCGTTGACAGGGGGGCTCGGGGTGGCTACACCTTC.

The gene calls are TRBV24-1 and TRBJ2-2, with D unresolved. V was clipped by 4 bases and J by 1 base, with 9 bases between them. CDR3 length: 15 residues. Germline CDR1 and CDR2: KGHDR and SFDVKD. CDR3 protein: CATSDGHLNTGELFF. The CDR3 DNA is TGTGCCACCAGTGACGGGCACCTGAACACCGGGGAGCTGTTTTTT.

The CDR3 here is CSARDTTGKGDTIYF. CDR3 DNA: TGCAGTGCTAGAGATACGACAGGGAAAGGGGACACCATATATTTT. V usage is TRBV20-1 and J usage is TRBJ1-3; 7 nucleotides line up with TRBD1. The CDR3 is 15 residues long. Trimming removed 0 bases from V and 8 bases from J; junction bases left unmatched: 10. CDR1 DFQATT and CDR2 SNEGSKA come from the germline V gene (reference sequence).

This clonotype was counted at least ten times. The chain combines TRBV5-4 with TRBJ2-5; 8 nucleotides align to TRBD1. V shed 5 bases, J shed 5 bases, and the junction held 11 bases outside the gene matches. Germline assignment: CDR1 SGHNT and CDR2 YYREEE (reference sequence). The CDR3 covers 15 residues. CDR3 sequence: CASRFSGTGGETQYF. CDR3 DNA: TGTGCCAGCAGATTTTCCGGGACAGGAGGGGAGACCCAGTACTTC.

This clonotype showed up many times. The genes are TRBV7-9 and TRBJ1-3, with no clear D. The CDR3 is 16 amino acids. Germline V gene sequence: CDR1 SEHNR, CDR2 FQNEAQ (reference sequence). Trimming took off 6 bases at V and 0 bases at J, with 15 bases between the two ends. DNA of the CDR3: TGTGCCAGCAGGAGCCACAAGGGTGACTCTGGAAACACCATATATTTT. It is translated as CASRSHKGDSGNTIYF.

The chain is built from TRBV12-5 and TRBJ1-2; no firm D call. CDR1 LGHNT and CDR2 FRNRAP come from the germline V gene. V shed 2 bases and J shed 4 bases, with 14 bases lying between them. The CDR3 is made up of 15 amino acids. The CDR3 nucleotides read TGTGCTAGTGGTTTGCCGAGCGGATCCGTCTATGGCTACACCTTC. This codes for CASGLPSGSVYGYTF.

This chain connects TRBV29-1 to TRBJ1-1; TRBD1 agrees at 10 bases. Trimming at V came to 4 bases and at J to 0 bases, leaving 5 bases not matched to a gene. The CDR3 is 15 amino acids. In germline, CDR1 is SQVTM, CDR2 ANQGSEA. The CDR3 bases are TGCAGCGTTGGACAGGGGGCCTTCATGAACACTGAAGCTTTCTTT. Translating it yields CSVGQGAFMNTEAFF.

J is TRBJ1-1 and V is TRBV20-1; perhaps TRBD1 as D (5 bases). Germline lookup yields CDR1 DFQATT and CDR2 SNEGSKA (reference sequence). Trimming took off 1 base at V and 7 bases at J, with 13 bases between the two ends. The CDR3 is made up of 13 amino acids. CDR3: CSARGGAEFEAFF. The CDR3 DNA follows: TGCAGTGCTAGAGGGGGCGCGGAGTTTGAAGCTTTCTTT.

This chain connects TRBV28 to TRBJ1-2; D is unresolved. V lost 2 bases to trimming and J lost 7 bases, with 11 bases between them. Germline V CDR1 and CDR2: MDHEN, SYDVKM. CDR3 length: 13 residues. The CDR3 loop reads CASSLIHNSGYTF. The CDR3 DNA follows: TGTGCCAGCAGTTTAATCCATAACAGTGGCTACACCTTC.

This clonotype was seen ten or more times. This chain uses TRBV7-8 with TRBJ1-2, with D possibly matching TRBD1 (5 bases). CDR3 length: 13 residues. Between the trimmed V and J ends, which lost 5 bases and 5 bases, there was a span of 12 bases. The V gene's germline CDR1 is SGHVS and CDR2 FQNEAQ. The CDR3 sequence is CASSADSQYGYTF. CDR3 in DNA: TGTGCCAGCAGCGCAGACAGTCAGTATGGCTACACCTTC.

On this clonotype: Here the CDR3 omits its conserved ending phenylalanine or tryptophan, so a read error is the likely source. Here the CDR3 DNA reads TGCGCCAGCAGCTTGGACAGCTATGGCTACACCCTC. This encodes CASSLDSYGYTL. The chain employs TRBV4-3 and TRBJ1-2, with D tentatively TRBD1 (6 bases). The CDR3 is 12 residues long. Trimming took 5 bases from V and 4 from J, leaving 8 bases between them. Germline V CDR1 and CDR2: LGHNA, YSLEER.

This clonotype was seen only a few times. The J gene is TRBJ2-5, the V gene TRBV7-9; a possible D gene is TRBD2 (7 bases). CDR1 is SEHNR, CDR2 FQNEAQ, per germline (reference sequence). Trimming stripped 5 bases from V and 0 bases from J, with 10 bases between. The CDR3 has 14 amino acids. The CDR3 loop reads CASSGGADQETQYF. The CDR3 region has the DNA TGTGCCAGCAGCGGGGGGGCCGACCAAGAGACCCAGTACTTC.

This chain connects TRBV7-2 to TRBJ2-3; no clear D gene. Germline V gene sequence: CDR1 SGHTA, CDR2 FQGNSA. The V gene lost 8 bases and the J gene lost 1 base, with 13 bases spanning the gap. This CDR3 is built from 14 residues. The CDR3 nucleotides are TGTGCCAGCGGAAGGTCGAGCGGCACAGATACGCAGTATTTT. Encoded protein: CASGRSSGTDTQYF.

This clonotype occurred many times. The chain joins TRBV20-1 to TRBJ2-2; TRBD1 aligns across 8 bases. The CDR3 covers 18 residues. From germline, CDR1 is DFQATT and CDR2 SNEGSKA (reference sequence). The V gene end was trimmed by 0 bases and the J gene end by 2 bases; junction bases not matched to a gene: 11. In nucleotides, the CDR3 is TGCAGTGCTAGAGATTTATTTGGGGGACAGGATAACACCGGGGAGCTGTTTTTT. Encoded protein: CSARDLFGGQDNTGELFF.

Many counts were recorded for this clonotype. This sequence joins TRBV12-3 or TRBV12-4 and TRBJ2-5, with 13 bases aligning to TRBD2. The CDR3 has 15 residues. The J segment lost 1 base and the V segment lost 5 bases, leaving 1 base of the junction unmatched. CDR3 coding DNA: TGTGCCAGCAGTCGGACTAGCGGGAGCCAAGAGACCCAGTACTTC. Amino acid sequence: CASSRTSGSQETQYF.

This clonotype has ten or more counts. The rearrangement links TRBV5-1 to TRBJ2-7; D may correspond to TRBD1 or TRBD2 (7 bases each). From germline, CDR1 is SGHRS and CDR2 YFSETQ. V lost 5 bases and J 6 bases, leaving 24 bases between the germline ends. The CDR3 is 16 residues long. The CDR3 nucleotides are TGCGCCAGCAGGACGACAGGGAGGGGAGGCTACTTCGAGCAGTACTTC. Protein: CASRTTGRGGYFEQYF.

This clonotype has ten or more counts. The CDR3 region is CSASRGRDSNQPQHF. The DNA of the CDR3 is TGCAGTGCTAGTAGGGGGAGGGATAGCAATCAGCCCCAGCATTTT. The chain combines TRBV20-1 with TRBJ1-5; weak D call: TRBD1 (6 bases). CDR3 length: 15 amino acids. V gave up 3 bases and J gave up 0 bases, with 12 bases separating them. Looked up from germline, CDR1 is DFQATT and CDR2 is SNEGSKA (reference sequence).

The gene calls are TRBV24-1 and TRBJ2-2, with 7 bases identical to TRBD1. The CDR3 is 16 residues long. Germline V gene sequence: CDR1 KGHDR, CDR2 SFDVKD. Trimming cost V 4 bases and J 3 bases; bases outside gene matches: 7. CDR3 amino acids: CATSDRGQADTGELFF. The CDR3 nucleotides are TGTGCCACCAGTGACCGCGGACAGGCGGACACCGGGGAGCTGTTTTTT.

This clonotype occurred many times. The chain recombines TRBV5-1 with TRBJ1-2; 10 bases align to TRBD1. Germline CDR1 is SGHRS and CDR2 is YFSETQ. The CDR3 consists of 16 residues. J gave up 3 bases and V 4 bases, and 9 bases lay outside the gene matches. The DNA of the CDR3 is TGCGCCAGCAGCCACGCGACAGGGGGCCTTTACTATGGCTACACCTTC. It translates to CASSHATGGLYYGYTF.